The rows below give T cell receptor beta chains drawn from one sample of a study of blood T cell repertoires in COVID-19. Profiling relied on immunoSEQ multiplex PCR, and the TCRdb table lists in-frame clones only, not all of them. In the table there are about 420,000 clones, about 90% of which are singletons. Sample: peripheral blood. All receptors come from a man between 18 and 29 years old with COVID-19, enrolled during active disease. The conserved cysteine and the conserved F or W are not part of the CDR3 here. The order of the fields is D gene, CDR3 length, V gene, J gene, CDR3 protein. D genes are given only for firm matches.

d_gene: TRBD2
len: 14
v_gene: TRBV6-6
j_gene: TRBJ2-6
CDR3aa: ASQGGGHSGANVLT

d_gene: TRBD1
len: 11
v_gene: TRBV6-5
j_gene: TRBJ1-1
CDR3aa: ASSYSTGTEAF

d_gene: .
len: 13
v_gene: TRBV6-2/TRBV6-3
j_gene: TRBJ1-5
CDR3aa: ASSPSPDTNQPQH

d_gene: .
len: 11
v_gene: TRBV27
j_gene: TRBJ1-5
CDR3aa: ASSWGVGQPQH

d_gene: .
len: 11
v_gene: TRBV7-3
j_gene: TRBJ1-1
CDR3aa: ASRWGPNTEAF

d_gene: .
len: 13
v_gene: TRBV5-1
j_gene: TRBJ2-7
CDR3aa: ASSPSQGPYYEQY

d_gene: .
len: 12
v_gene: TRBV5-1
j_gene: TRBJ1-1
CDR3aa: ASSWGGRNTEAF

d_gene: TRBD1
len: 14
v_gene: TRBV7-8
j_gene: TRBJ2-7
CDR3aa: ASSSHTPTGEDEQY

d_gene: TRBD1
len: 14
v_gene: TRBV7-9
j_gene: TRBJ1-2
CDR3aa: ASSPLGTASNYGYT

d_gene: TRBD1
len: 12
v_gene: TRBV3-1/TRBV3-2
j_gene: TRBJ2-7
CDR3aa: ASSHRDRAYEQY

d_gene: TRBD1
len: 16
v_gene: TRBV5-1
j_gene: TRBJ2-2
CDR3aa: ASSLSGQGFANTGELF

d_gene: TRBD1
len: 11
v_gene: TRBV7-9
j_gene: TRBJ1-2
CDR3aa: ASSPGQGFGYT

d_gene: .
len: 12
v_gene: TRBV29-1
j_gene: TRBJ1-2
CDR3aa: SVEASGQHYGYT

d_gene: TRBD2
len: 12
v_gene: TRBV2
j_gene: TRBJ2-2
CDR3aa: ASSGLARTGELF

d_gene: .
len: 13
v_gene: TRBV11-2
j_gene: TRBJ2-7
CDR3aa: ASSPPSVGSYEQY

d_gene: .
len: 11
v_gene: TRBV2
j_gene: TRBJ1-5
CDR3aa: ASSSRGNQPQH

d_gene: .
len: 13
v_gene: TRBV6-1
j_gene: TRBJ2-3
CDR3aa: ASSEFRGRADTQY

d_gene: TRBD2
len: 13
v_gene: TRBV9
j_gene: TRBJ2-1
CDR3aa: ASSVASGTYNEQF

d_gene: TRBD1
len: 12
v_gene: TRBV5-1
j_gene: TRBJ1-1
CDR3aa: ASSPGQLYTEAF

d_gene: TRBD2
len: 15
v_gene: TRBV5-4
j_gene: TRBJ2-5
CDR3aa: ASSYLPRSGNQETQY

d_gene: TRBD2
len: 13
v_gene: TRBV5-1
j_gene: TRBJ2-5
CDR3aa: ASSLVAGGLETQY

d_gene: TRBD1
len: 13
v_gene: TRBV2
j_gene: TRBJ2-3
CDR3aa: ASSEQGTGIDTQY

d_gene: .
len: 12
v_gene: TRBV4-2
j_gene: TRBJ2-5
CDR3aa: ASSQDAQQETQY

d_gene: .
len: 12
v_gene: TRBV3-1/TRBV3-2
j_gene: TRBJ1-3
CDR3aa: ASSRTVSGNTIY

d_gene: .
len: 11
v_gene: TRBV3-1/TRBV3-2
j_gene: TRBJ1-1
CDR3aa: ASSHTGTTEAF

d_gene: TRBD1
len: 13
v_gene: TRBV28
j_gene: TRBJ1-5
CDR3aa: ASSTTGGGNQPQH

d_gene: TRBD2
len: 13
v_gene: TRBV11-2
j_gene: TRBJ2-2
CDR3aa: ASSLVGTSTGELF

d_gene: .
len: 14
v_gene: TRBV5-1
j_gene: TRBJ1-4
CDR3aa: ASSFHNTDRNEKLF

d_gene: TRBD1
len: 18
v_gene: TRBV19
j_gene: TRBJ1-6
CDR3aa: ASSMGSGTGMFRGNSPLH

d_gene: .
len: 13
v_gene: TRBV7-9
j_gene: TRBJ1-1
CDR3aa: ASSFFGGSNTEAF

d_gene: .
len: 12
v_gene: TRBV2
j_gene: TRBJ2-2
CDR3aa: ASSALVEAGELF

d_gene: TRBD1
len: 13
v_gene: TRBV6-5
j_gene: TRBJ1-4
CDR3aa: ASSRQGATNEKLF

d_gene: TRBD1
len: 13
v_gene: TRBV7-3
j_gene: TRBJ1-5
CDR3aa: ASSLRQGGNQPQH

d_gene: TRBD2
len: 19
v_gene: TRBV7-8
j_gene: TRBJ2-1
CDR3aa: ASSLELAGVFTVGSYNEQF

d_gene: .
len: 12
v_gene: TRBV7-2
j_gene: TRBJ2-3
CDR3aa: ASSFDSNTDTQY

d_gene: TRBD1
len: 9
v_gene: TRBV2
j_gene: TRBJ1-6
CDR3aa: ASRDRVTLH

d_gene: .
len: 13
v_gene: TRBV4-2
j_gene: TRBJ1-1
CDR3aa: ASSQDRGMNTEAF

d_gene: .
len: 13
v_gene: TRBV19
j_gene: TRBJ1-6
CDR3aa: ASSIADIYNSPLH

d_gene: .
len: 12
v_gene: TRBV19
j_gene: TRBJ1-6
CDR3aa: ASRAREINSPLH

d_gene: .
len: 12
v_gene: TRBV6-1
j_gene: TRBJ1-2
CDR3aa: ASSEGLTNYGYT

d_gene: .
len: 12
v_gene: TRBV6-5
j_gene: TRBJ2-5
CDR3aa: ASSTPGGGGTQY

d_gene: TRBD1
len: 15
v_gene: TRBV27
j_gene: TRBJ1-6
CDR3aa: ASIPPGDRGPFGALH

d_gene: .
len: 12
v_gene: TRBV3-1/TRBV3-2
j_gene: TRBJ1-1
CDR3aa: ASGIGGARTEAF

d_gene: .
len: 14
v_gene: TRBV7-9
j_gene: TRBJ2-3
CDR3aa: ASSLSQGTTTDTQY